This TCR beta chain was obtained from a study of early T cells in non-severe SARS-CoV-2 infection. Study-level information: Chains from this unsorted whole-blood bulk RNA could not be paired.

The CDR3 contains 15 residues. V was clipped by 5 bases and J by 6 bases; unmatched bases: 10. From germline, CDR1 is SGHTA and CDR2 FQGTGA. Study-wide points: Matching against VDJdb likely underestimated virus-specific expansions, favoring anti-spike CD8.

Many counts were recorded for this clonotype. Its target is unknown. Unique molecular identifier tags were affixed to discrete cDNA molecules. One entry per CDR3 protein results from TCRdb running MiXCR on the 5' RACE reads. Counted here are around 35,000 distinct CDR3 sequences, 5.7% occurring once; the ten biggest clones make up about 5.3%. Material: whole blood. The chain joins TRBV7-3 to TRBJ1-1; TRBD1 matches 9 bases. The TCR was taken from an adult who was a healthcare worker with PCR-confirmed SARS-CoV-2 infection or an uninfected control (not recorded which). The CDR3 nucleotides read TGTGCCAGCAGCCCAGGGGGGACAGGGATCGCTGAAGCTTTCTTT. Translated: CASSPGGTGIAEAFF.